The text below deals with one T cell receptor beta chain. Its antigen remains unidentified. The data belong to a study of cytomegalovirus exposure and HLA in healthy donors. The CDR3 spans 16 residues. The germline V and J ends were trimmed by 0 bases and 7 bases, with 16 bases remaining between them. In germline, CDR1 is GTSNPN, CDR2 SVGIG (reference sequence). Study observations and caveats: Researchers reported in a later analysis that a missense DCLRE1C variant was tied to TCR beta V- and J-gene trimming. In a later analysis, HLA-associated beta chains showed higher expansion and lower generation probabilities than comparable chains. Later analysis identified 15,000 to 20,000 TCR beta sequences associated with HLA alleles, using a false discovery rate threshold of 0.05.

PCR involved 60 Vbeta and 13 Jbeta primers. Sequencing used immunoSEQ multiplex PCR; TCRdb keeps in-frame clones, though not all of them. This table holds around 190,000 clones, around 77% found once. Nominally healthy donors were sampled, though unrecorded immune exposures were likely. What was sequenced was PBMCs. This TCR came from a woman aged 25 to 39 in good health and CMV-seronegative. The chain recombines TRBV30 with TRBJ1-6, with unresolved D. The CDR3 DNA is TGTGCCTGGAGTGTAGACTCGGCTCAAACGAATTCACCCCTCCACTTT. Translation gives CAWSVDSAQTNSPLHF.